There are many counts of the clone carrying this T cell receptor beta chain. These data are taken from a study of identical twins' blood T cells. CDR1 is MNHEY and CDR2 is SMNVEV in the germline V gene (reference sequence). The CDR3 length is 14 residues. The ends were cut back, 2 bases at V and 1 base at J, with 6 bases in the middle. MiXCR was run by TCRdb on the 5' RACE reads, yielding one entry per CDR3 protein. Here the sample spans around 380,000 distinct CDR3 sequences, about 28% being singletons. The V gene is TRBV27, the J gene TRBJ1-5; no definite D call. This clonotype was sampled from a woman aged 18 to 49 in good health. The sequenced sample was PBMCs. CDR3 sequence (DNA): TGTGCCAGCAGTTTACGGGGAAGCAATCAGCCCCAGCATTTT. It encodes CASSLRGSNQPQHF.